This T cell receptor beta chain was identified during a study of blood T cell repertoires in COVID-19. Study-level background: COVID-19 samples collected from the United States, Italy and Spain covered acute and convalescent phases. Sample material is recorded as cDNA or gDNA derived from T cells, B-cell-depleted T cells, or PBMCs.

V shed 0 bases and J 6 bases; nucleotides not matched to a gene: 4. The CDR3 is 15 residues long. In germline, CDR1 is LGHNA, CDR2 YNFKEQ. Authors' analysis steps: Amplifying reference gene primers gave estimates of nucleated cell counts. Assay: immunoSEQ multiplex PCR; the TCRdb copy retains only in-frame clones and omits some. That table supplies the V and J calls and clone size; D and trimming were determined from the DNA. The top ten hold approximately 7% of the sample, which has some 97,000 clones, approximately 84% seen once. This clone has just one count. The J gene is TRBJ2-7, the V gene TRBV4-2; 11 positions agree with TRBD2. This receptor was identified in a man aged 25-45 years in a cohort sampled during active COVID-19. Sequenced: peripheral blood. The CDR3 sequence: CASSQELAGGLEQYF. CDR3 coding DNA: TGTGCCAGCAGCCAAGAATTAGCGGGGGGGCTCGAGCAGTACTTC.